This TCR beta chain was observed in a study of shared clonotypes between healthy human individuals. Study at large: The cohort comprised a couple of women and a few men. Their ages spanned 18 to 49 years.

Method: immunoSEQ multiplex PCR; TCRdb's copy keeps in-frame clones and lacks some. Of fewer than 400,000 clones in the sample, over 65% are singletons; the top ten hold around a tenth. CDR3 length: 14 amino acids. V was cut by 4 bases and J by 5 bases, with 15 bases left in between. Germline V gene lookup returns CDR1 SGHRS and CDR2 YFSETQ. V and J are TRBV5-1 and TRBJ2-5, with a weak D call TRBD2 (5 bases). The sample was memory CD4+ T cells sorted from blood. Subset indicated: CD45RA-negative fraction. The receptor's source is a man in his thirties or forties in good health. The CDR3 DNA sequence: TGCGCCAGCAGCCCCACGGGGAGTGGCGAGACCCAGTACTTC. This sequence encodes CASSPTGSGETQYF.